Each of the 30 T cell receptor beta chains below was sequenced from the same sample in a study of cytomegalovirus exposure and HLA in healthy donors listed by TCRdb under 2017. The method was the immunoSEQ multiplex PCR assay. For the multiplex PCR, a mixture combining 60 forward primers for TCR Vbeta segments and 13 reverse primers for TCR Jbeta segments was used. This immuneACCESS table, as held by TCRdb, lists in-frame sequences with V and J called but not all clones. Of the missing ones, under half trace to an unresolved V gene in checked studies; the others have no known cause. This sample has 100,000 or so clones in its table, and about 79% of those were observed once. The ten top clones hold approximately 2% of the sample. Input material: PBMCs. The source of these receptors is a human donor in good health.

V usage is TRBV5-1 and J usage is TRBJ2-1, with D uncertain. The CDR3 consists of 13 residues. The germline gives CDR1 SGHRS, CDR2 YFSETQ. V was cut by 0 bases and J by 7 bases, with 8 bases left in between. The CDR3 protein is CASSLARRNEQFF. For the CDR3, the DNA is TGCGCCAGCAGCTTGGCCAGGCGAAATGAGCAGTTCTTC.

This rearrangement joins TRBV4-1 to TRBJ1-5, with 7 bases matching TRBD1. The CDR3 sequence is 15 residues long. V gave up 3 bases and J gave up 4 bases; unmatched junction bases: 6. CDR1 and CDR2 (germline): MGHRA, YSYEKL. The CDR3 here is CASSQGTARNQPQHF. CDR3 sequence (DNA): TGCGCCAGCAGCCAGGGGACAGCCCGAAATCAGCCCCAGCATTTT.

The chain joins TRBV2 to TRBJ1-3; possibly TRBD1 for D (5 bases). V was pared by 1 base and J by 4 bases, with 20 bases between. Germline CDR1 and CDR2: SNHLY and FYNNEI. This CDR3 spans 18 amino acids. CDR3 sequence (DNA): TGTGCCAGCAGTGAAGGGATCCGGGGGACTCCTCGGGGAAACACCATATATTTT. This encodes CASSEGIRGTPRGNTIYF.

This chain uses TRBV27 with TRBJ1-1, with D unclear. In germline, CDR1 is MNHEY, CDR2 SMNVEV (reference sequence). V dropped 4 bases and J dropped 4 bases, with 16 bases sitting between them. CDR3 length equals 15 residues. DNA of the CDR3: TGTGCCAGCAGTTCTTACTCAGGCCGGGGCACTGAAGCTTTCTTT. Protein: CASSSYSGRGTEAFF.

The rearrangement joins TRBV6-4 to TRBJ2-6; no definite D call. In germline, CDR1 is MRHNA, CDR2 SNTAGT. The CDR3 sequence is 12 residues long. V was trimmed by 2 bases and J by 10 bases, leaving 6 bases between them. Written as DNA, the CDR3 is TGTGCCAGCAGTGACCCCCCTAACGTCCTGACTTTC. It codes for CASSDPPNVLTF.

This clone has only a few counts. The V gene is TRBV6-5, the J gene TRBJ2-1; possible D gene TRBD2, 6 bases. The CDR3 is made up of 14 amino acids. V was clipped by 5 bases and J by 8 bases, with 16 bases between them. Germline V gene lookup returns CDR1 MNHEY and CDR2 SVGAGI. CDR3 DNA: TGTGCCAGCAGTGGAGCCGGGACTCCCTATGAGCAGTTCTTC. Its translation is CASSGAGTPYEQFF.

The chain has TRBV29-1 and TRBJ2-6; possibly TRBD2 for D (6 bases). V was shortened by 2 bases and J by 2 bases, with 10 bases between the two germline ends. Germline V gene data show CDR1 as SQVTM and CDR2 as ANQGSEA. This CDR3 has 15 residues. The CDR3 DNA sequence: TGCAGCGTTGAAAGCGGGCCCACTGGGGCCAACGTCCTGACTTTC. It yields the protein CSVESGPTGANVLTF. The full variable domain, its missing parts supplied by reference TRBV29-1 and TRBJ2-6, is SAVISQKPSRDICQRGTSLTIQCQVDSQVTMMFWYRQQPGQSLTLIATANQGSEATYESGFVIDKFPISRPNLTFSTLTVSNMSPEDSSIYLCSVESGPTGANVLTFGAGSRLTVL.

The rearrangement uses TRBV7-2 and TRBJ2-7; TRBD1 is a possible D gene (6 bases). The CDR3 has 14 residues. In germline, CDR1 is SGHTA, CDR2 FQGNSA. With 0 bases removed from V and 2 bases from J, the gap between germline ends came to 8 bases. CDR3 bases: TGTGCCAGCAGCTTAGCGACAGGACCCTACGAGCAGTACTTC. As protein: CASSLATGPYEQYF.

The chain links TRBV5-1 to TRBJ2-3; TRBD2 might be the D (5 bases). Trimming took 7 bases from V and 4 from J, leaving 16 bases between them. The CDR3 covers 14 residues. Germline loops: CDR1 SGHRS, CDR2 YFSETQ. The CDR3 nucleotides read TGCGCCAGCTACCGGGGTGAACAATCAGATACGCAGTATTTT. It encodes CASYRGEQSDTQYF.

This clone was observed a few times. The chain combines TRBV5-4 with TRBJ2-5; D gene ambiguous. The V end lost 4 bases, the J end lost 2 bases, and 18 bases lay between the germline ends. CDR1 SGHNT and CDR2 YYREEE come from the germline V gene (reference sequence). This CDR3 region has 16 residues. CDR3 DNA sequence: TGTGCCAGCAGCCCGCGAAGTCTAGGTACTCAAGAGACCCAGTACTTC. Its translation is CASSPRSLGTQETQYF.

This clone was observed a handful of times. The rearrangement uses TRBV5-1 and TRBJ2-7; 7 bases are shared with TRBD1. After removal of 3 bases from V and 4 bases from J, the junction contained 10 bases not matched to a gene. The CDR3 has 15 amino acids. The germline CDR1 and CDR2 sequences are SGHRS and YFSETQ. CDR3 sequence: CASSWWAGTAYEQYF. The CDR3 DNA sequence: TGCGCCAGCAGCTGGTGGGCCGGGACAGCTTACGAGCAGTACTTC.

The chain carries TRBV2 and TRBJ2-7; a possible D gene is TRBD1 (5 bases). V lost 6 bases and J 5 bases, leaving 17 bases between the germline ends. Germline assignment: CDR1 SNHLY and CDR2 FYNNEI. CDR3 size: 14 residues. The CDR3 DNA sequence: TGTGCCAGCAGCCTCAAGGGGTCCCTGAACGAGCAGTACTTC. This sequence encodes CASSLKGSLNEQYF.

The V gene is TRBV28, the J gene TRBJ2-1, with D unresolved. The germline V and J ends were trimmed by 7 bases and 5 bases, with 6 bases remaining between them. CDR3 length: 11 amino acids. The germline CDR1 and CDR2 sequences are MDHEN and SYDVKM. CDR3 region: CASTLNNEQFF. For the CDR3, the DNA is TGTGCCAGCACCCTAAACAATGAGCAGTTCTTC. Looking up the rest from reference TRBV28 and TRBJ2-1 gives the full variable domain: DVKVTQSSRYLVKRTGEKVFLECVQDMDHENMFWYRQDPGLGLRLIYFSYDVKMKEKGDIPEGYSVSREKKERFSLILESASTNQTSMYLCASTLNNEQFFGPGTRLTVL.

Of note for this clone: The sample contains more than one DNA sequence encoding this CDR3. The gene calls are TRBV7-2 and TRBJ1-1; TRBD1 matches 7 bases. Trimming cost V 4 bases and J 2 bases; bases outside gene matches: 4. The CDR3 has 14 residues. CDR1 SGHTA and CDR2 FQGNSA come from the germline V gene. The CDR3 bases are TGTGCCAGCAGCTCCCAGGGGGGCAACACTGAAGCTTTCTTT. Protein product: CASSSQGGNTEAFF.

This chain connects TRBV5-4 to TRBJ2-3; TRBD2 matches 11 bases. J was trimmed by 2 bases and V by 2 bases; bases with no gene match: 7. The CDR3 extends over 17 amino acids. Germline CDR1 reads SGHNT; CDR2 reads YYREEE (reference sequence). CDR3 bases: TGTGCCAGCAGCTTACCCGGGACTAGCGGACTCACAGATACGCAGTATTTT. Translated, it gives CASSLPGTSGLTDTQYF.

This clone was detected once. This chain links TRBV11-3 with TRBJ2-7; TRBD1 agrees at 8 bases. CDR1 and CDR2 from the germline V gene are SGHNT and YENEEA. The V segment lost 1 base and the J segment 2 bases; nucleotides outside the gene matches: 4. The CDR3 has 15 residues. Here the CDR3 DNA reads TGTGCCAGCAGCTTAGGACAGGGGCTACCCTACGAGCAGTACTTC. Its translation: CASSLGQGLPYEQYF.

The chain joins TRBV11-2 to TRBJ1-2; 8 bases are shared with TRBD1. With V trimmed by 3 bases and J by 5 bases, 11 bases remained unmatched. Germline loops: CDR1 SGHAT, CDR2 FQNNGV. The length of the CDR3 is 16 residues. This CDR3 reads CASSLTGIGQGYGYTF. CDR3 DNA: TGTGCCAGCAGCTTGACGGGTATAGGACAGGGATATGGCTACACCTTC.

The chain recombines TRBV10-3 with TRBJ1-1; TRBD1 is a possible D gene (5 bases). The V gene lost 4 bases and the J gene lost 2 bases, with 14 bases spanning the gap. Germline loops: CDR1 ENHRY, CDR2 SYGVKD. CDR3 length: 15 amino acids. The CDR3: CAISGGAPINTEAFF. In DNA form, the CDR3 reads TGTGCCATCAGTGGTGGGGCACCGATAAACACTGAAGCTTTCTTT.

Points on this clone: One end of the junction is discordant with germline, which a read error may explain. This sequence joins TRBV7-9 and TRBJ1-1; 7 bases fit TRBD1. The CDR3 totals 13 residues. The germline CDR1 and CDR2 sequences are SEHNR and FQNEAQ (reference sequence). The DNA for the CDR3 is TGTTCCAGCAGCGCCGGGACAGCCCTTGAAGCTTTCTTT. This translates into CSSSAGTALEAFF.

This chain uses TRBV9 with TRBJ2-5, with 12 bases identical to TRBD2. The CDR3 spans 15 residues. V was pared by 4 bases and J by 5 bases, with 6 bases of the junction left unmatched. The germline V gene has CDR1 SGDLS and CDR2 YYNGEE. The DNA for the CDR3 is TGTGCCAGCAGCCGGACTAGCGGGGCATCGGAGACCCAGTACTTC. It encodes CASSRTSGASETQYF.

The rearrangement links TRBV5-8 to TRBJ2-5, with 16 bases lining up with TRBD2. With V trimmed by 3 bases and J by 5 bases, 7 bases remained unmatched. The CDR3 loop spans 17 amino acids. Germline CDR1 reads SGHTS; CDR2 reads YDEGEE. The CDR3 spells CASSSGTSGRADETQYF. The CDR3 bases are TGTGCCAGCAGCTCGGGGACTAGCGGGAGGGCCGATGAGACCCAGTACTTC. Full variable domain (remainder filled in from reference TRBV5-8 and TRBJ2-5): EAGVTQSPTHLIKTRGQQATLRCSPISGHTSVYWYQQALGLGLQFLLWYDEGEERNRGNFPPRFSGRQFPNYSSELNVNALELEDSALYLCASSSGTSGRADETQYFGPGTRLLVL.

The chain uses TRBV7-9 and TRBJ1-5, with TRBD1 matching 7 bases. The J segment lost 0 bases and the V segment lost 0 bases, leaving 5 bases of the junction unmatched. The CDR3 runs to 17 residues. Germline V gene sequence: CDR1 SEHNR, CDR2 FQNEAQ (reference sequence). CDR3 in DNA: TGTGCCAGCAGCTTAGCGAGGGACAGTTATAGCAATCAGCCCCAGCATTTT. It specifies CASSLARDSYSNQPQHF.

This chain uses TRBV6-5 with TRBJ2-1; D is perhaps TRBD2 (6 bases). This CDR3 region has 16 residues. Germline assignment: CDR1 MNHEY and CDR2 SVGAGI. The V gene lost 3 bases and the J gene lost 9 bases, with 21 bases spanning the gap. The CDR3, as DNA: TGTGCCAGCAGTTATCAAAGCGAAAACTTCGGGGGTGAGCAGTTCTTC. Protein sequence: CASSYQSENFGGEQFF.

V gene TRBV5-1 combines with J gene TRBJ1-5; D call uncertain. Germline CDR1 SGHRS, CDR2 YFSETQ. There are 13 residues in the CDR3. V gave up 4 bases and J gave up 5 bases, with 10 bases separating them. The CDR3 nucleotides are TGCGCCAGCAGCAACGGGAAGGATCAGCCCCAGCATTTT. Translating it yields CASSNGKDQPQHF.

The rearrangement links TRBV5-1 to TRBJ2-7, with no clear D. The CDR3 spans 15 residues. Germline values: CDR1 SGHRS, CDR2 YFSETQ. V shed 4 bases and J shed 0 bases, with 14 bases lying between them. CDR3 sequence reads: CASSPSGQTSYEQYF. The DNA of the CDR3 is TGCGCCAGCAGCCCGTCAGGCCAGACCTCCTACGAGCAGTACTTC.

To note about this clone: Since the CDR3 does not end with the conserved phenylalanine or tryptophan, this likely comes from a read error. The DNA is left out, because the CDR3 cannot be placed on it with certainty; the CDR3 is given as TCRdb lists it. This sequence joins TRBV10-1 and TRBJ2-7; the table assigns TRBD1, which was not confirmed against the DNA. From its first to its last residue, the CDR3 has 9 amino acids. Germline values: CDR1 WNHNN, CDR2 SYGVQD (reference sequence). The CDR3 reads CASKTVGAL.

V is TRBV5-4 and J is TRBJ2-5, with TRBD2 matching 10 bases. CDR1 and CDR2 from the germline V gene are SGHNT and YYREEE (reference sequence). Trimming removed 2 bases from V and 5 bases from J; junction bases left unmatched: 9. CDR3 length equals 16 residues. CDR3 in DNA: TGTGCCAGCAGCTTACCTCCTAGCGGGAGCGGTGAGACCCAGTACTTC. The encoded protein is CASSLPPSGSGETQYF.

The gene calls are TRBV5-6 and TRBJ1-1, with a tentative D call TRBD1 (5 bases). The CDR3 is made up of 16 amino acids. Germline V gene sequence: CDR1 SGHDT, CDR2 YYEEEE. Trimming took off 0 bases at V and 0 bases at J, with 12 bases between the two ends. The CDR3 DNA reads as TGTGCCAGCAGCTTGGGGGGGAGGGGCATGAACACTGAAGCTTTCTTT. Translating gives CASSLGGRGMNTEAFF. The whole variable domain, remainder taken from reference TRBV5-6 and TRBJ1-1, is DAGVTQSPTHLIKTRGQQVTLRCSPKSGHDTVSWYQQALGQGPQFIFQYYEEEERQRGNFPDRFSGHQFPNYSSELNVNALLLGDSALYLCASSLGGRGMNTEAFFGQGTRLTVV.

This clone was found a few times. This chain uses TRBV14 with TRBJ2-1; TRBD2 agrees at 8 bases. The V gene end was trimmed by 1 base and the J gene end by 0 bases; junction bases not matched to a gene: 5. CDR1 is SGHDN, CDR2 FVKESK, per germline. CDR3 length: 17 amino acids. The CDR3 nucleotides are TGTGCCAGCAGCCAAGCCGGGGGGGCCTCCTCCTACAATGAGCAGTTCTTC. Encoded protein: CASSQAGGASSYNEQFF.

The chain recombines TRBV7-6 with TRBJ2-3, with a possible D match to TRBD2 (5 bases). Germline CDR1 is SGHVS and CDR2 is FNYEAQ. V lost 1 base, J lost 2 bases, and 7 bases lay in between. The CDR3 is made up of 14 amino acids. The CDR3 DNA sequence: TGTGCCAGCAGCTTAGTGCGGGCCACAGATACGCAGTATTTT. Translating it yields CASSLVRATDTQYF.